These 27 T cell receptor beta chains were all obtained from the same sample, sequenced in a study of CD8 T cells in Susac syndrome. RNA in amounts of about 0.5 to 1 ug was reverse transcribed with random hexamers. TCRdb re-analysed the immunoSEQ multiplex PCR reads in MiXCR, keeping a single row per CDR3 protein. The sample records about 83,000 distinct CDR3 sequences, approximately 96% being singletons. Sample: CD8+ T cells from PBMCs. The receptors stem from a human donor with Susac syndrome.

The rearrangement uses TRBV12-3 or TRBV12-4 and TRBJ2-7; 8 bases line up with TRBD1. This CDR3 contains 13 residues. Trimming at V came to 10 bases and at J to 3 bases, leaving 8 bases not matched to a gene. The CDR3 DNA sequence: TGTGCCATCGAGGGACAGGAGCTCTACGAGCAGTACTTC. It yields the protein CAIEGQELYEQYF.

The chain joins TRBV29-1 to TRBJ1-2, with 7 bases lining up with TRBD1. This CDR3 has 11 residues. Germline V gives CDR1 SQVTM, CDR2 ANQGSEA. The trim removed 7 bases at V and 8 bases at J, leaving 7 bases unmatched. CDR3 loop: CSAWTGQGYTF. DNA for the CDR3: TGCAGCGCCTGGACAGGCCAAGGCTACACCTTC.

The chain has TRBV30 and TRBJ2-1; a weak D match, TRBD1 (5 bases). Trimming left V 0 bases short and J 8 bases short, with 17 bases between. The CDR3 spans 15 residues. Germline CDR1 is GTSNPN and CDR2 is SVGIG (reference sequence). The CDR3 DNA reads TGTGCCTGGAGTGTAATGACGGAAGAAGGGGATGAGCAGTTCTTC. Its protein product is CAWSVMTEEGDEQFF.

The rearrangement links TRBV19 to TRBJ2-1; perhaps TRBD1 as D (6 bases). The length of the CDR3 is 13 residues. Germline V CDR1 and CDR2: LNHDA, SQIVND (reference sequence). V was pared by 1 base and J by 12 bases, with 13 bases between. The CDR3 DNA reads TGTGCCAGTAGTATAGTGTCCGGACAGACGCAGTTCTTC. This sequence encodes CASSIVSGQTQFF.

The chain uses TRBV4-3 and TRBJ2-1; D remains ambiguous. V lost 2 bases, J lost 5 bases, and 7 bases lay in between. The CDR3 totals 13 residues. Germline CDR1 reads LGHNA; CDR2 reads YSLEER. CDR3 bases: TGCGCCAGCAGCCAACAAGGGAACAATGAGCAGTTCTTC. Protein product: CASSQQGNNEQFF.

The chain employs TRBV28 and TRBJ1-1; D unclear. The CDR3 loop spans 13 amino acids. Trimming cost V 2 bases and J 3 bases, with 7 bases left between them. Germline V gene sequence: CDR1 MDHEN, CDR2 SYDVKM. CDR3 sequence reads: CASSLGGHTEAFF. CDR3 coding DNA: TGTGCCAGCAGTTTAGGTGGGCACACTGAAGCTTTCTTT.

The V and J genes are TRBV28 and TRBJ2-7, with TRBD2 identical over 8 bases. Germline assignment: CDR1 MDHEN and CDR2 SYDVKM. The CDR3 is 16 residues long. V lost 2 bases and J lost 2; bases outside the gene matches: 8. CDR3: CASSLVASGHTYEQYF. Here the CDR3 DNA reads TGTGCCAGCAGTTTAGTTGCTAGCGGGCATACCTACGAGCAGTACTTC.

This clonotype appeared a few times. The chain uses TRBV9 and TRBJ2-6; no clear D. Per germline, CDR1 SGDLS and CDR2 YYNGEE. The CDR3 sequence is 17 residues long. V lost 0 bases and J 0 bases, leaving 10 bases between the germline ends. The CDR3 nucleotides are TGTGCCAGCAGCGTAGGAGTAACGGGCTCTGGGGCCAACGTCCTGACTTTC. As protein: CASSVGVTGSGANVLTF. The full variable domain, in which reference TRBV9 and TRBJ2-6 provide the parts outside the CDR3, is DSGVTQTPKHLITATGQRVTLRCSPRSGDLSVYWYQQSLDQGLQFLIQYYNGEERAKGNILERFSAQQFPDLHSELNLSSLELGDSALYFCASSVGVTGSGANVLTFGAGSRLTVL.

This chain connects TRBV7-8 to TRBJ2-7; D uncertain. Per germline, CDR1 SGHVS and CDR2 FQNEAQ. This CDR3 is 15 amino acids long. With 1 base removed from V and 3 bases from J, the gap between germline ends came to 13 bases. The chain's CDR3 is CASSLVTDLGYEQYF. The CDR3 region has the DNA TGTGCCAGCAGCTTAGTTACGGATTTGGGCTACGAGCAGTACTTC.

CDR3 sequence (DNA): TGTGCCAGCAGTCCTTTCACTAGCGGGAGGAAAGAGACCCAGTACTTC. Residues: CASSPFTSGRKETQYF. The chain is built from TRBV7-9 and TRBJ2-5; 12 nucleotides agree with TRBD2. The CDR3 covers 16 residues. Looked up from germline, CDR1 is SEHNR and CDR2 is FQNEAQ (reference sequence). V lost 6 bases and J lost 3; bases outside the gene matches: 8.

The rearrangement uses TRBV7-9 and TRBJ2-1, with D tentatively TRBD2 (6 bases). In germline, CDR1 is SEHNR, CDR2 FQNEAQ (reference sequence). The ends were cut back, 5 bases at V and 0 bases at J, with 11 bases in the middle. The CDR3 extends over 15 amino acids. CDR3 loop: CASSLETSSYNEQFF. The CDR3 DNA reads as TGTGCCAGCAGCCTGGAGACTAGCTCCTACAATGAGCAGTTCTTC.

The CDR3 bases are TGTGCCACCGCAGGACGGATCTACAACGGTGAGCAGTTCTTC. Translating it yields CATAGRIYNGEQFF. The chain recombines TRBV24-1 with TRBJ2-1; D gene ambiguous. CDR1 KGHDR and CDR2 SFDVKD come from the germline V gene. The CDR3 spans 14 residues. V lost 9 bases to trimming and J lost 9 bases, with 20 bases between them.

The chain has TRBV9 and TRBJ2-2; D gene unclear. The CDR3 spans 15 residues. CDR1 SGDLS and CDR2 YYNGEE come from the germline V gene. Trimming took off 0 bases at V and 5 bases at J, with 11 bases between the two ends. The CDR3 nucleotides are TGTGCCAGCAGCGTAGCTCAGGCCGGGACCGGGGAGCTGTTTTTT. Encoded protein: CASSVAQAGTGELFF.

CDR3 bases: TGTGCCAGCAGCCCCCCCCACGGGGAGCTGTTTTTT. The encoded protein is CASSPPHGELFF. The chain couples TRBV7-9 to TRBJ2-2; D remains ambiguous. V gave up 5 bases and J gave up 7 bases, with 8 bases separating them. Germline assignment: CDR1 SEHNR and CDR2 FQNEAQ (reference sequence). CDR3 length: 12 amino acids.

V and J are TRBV20-1 and TRBJ2-1; a weak D match, TRBD2 (5 bases). The length of the CDR3 is 14 residues. Trimming cost V 0 bases and J 3 bases, with 9 bases left between them. Germline V gene lookup returns CDR1 DFQATT and CDR2 SNEGSKA (reference sequence). The CDR3 nucleotides are TGCAGTGCTAGAGACTCCGACTACTACAATGAGCAGTTCTTC. Its translation is CSARDSDYYNEQFF.

This chain connects TRBV15 to TRBJ2-3, with D hard to call. The V gene lost 5 bases and the J gene lost 5 bases, with 11 bases spanning the gap. This CDR3 is 13 amino acids long. Germline loops: CDR1 LNHNV, CDR2 YYDKDF (reference sequence). CDR3 sequence: CATSPIYGDTQYF. The CDR3, as DNA: TGTGCCACCAGCCCGATCTATGGAGATACGCAGTATTTT.

This clonotype was seen only a few times. This rearrangement joins TRBV29-1 to TRBJ2-1, with D possibly being TRBD1 (6 bases). The CDR3 has 15 amino acids. The germline V and J ends were trimmed by 4 bases and 1 base, with 14 bases remaining between them. CDR1 is SQVTM, CDR2 ANQGSEA, per germline. DNA for the CDR3: TGCAGCGTTGCAAGGGGGAGCGGTTCCTACAATGAGCAGTTCTTC. As protein: CSVARGSGSYNEQFF.

This chain connects TRBV5-1 to TRBJ2-7; 12 bases line up with TRBD2. Per germline, CDR1 SGHRS and CDR2 YFSETQ. The V and J ends lost 4 bases and 0 bases, in that order; junction bases with no gene match: 8. This CDR3 has 17 amino acids. CDR3 region: CASSPYGLAGSSYEQYF. Written as DNA, the CDR3 is TGCGCCAGCAGCCCCTACGGACTAGCGGGGAGCTCCTACGAGCAGTACTTC.

About this clonotype itself: One junction end disagrees with the germline gene, perhaps due to a read error. V is TRBV29-1 and J is TRBJ2-1; D unresolved. The CDR3 has 12 amino acids. The germline gives CDR1 SQVTM, CDR2 ANQGSEA. CDR3 protein: CSVEDWANEQFF. The CDR3 DNA reads as TGCAGCGTCGAAGACTGGGCGAATGAGCAGTTCTTC.

The chain has TRBV2 and TRBJ1-1; tentatively, D is TRBD1 (5 bases). V was shortened by 2 bases and J by 1 base, with 14 bases between the two germline ends. This CDR3 is 16 amino acids long. Germline CDR1 is SNHLY and CDR2 is FYNNEI. The CDR3 is CASSEPRGPTNTEAFF. CDR3 nucleotides: TGTGCCAGCAGTGAACCGAGGGGCCCGACGAACACTGAAGCTTTCTTT.

The chain has TRBV7-9 and TRBJ2-2; 8 bases match TRBD2. Trimming at V came to 8 bases and at J to 7 bases, leaving 12 bases not matched to a gene. The CDR3 spans 15 residues. Germline assignment: CDR1 SEHNR and CDR2 FQNEAQ (reference sequence). CDR3 in DNA: TGTGCCAGCCCTCCTCGCGGGGGGTTCCACGGGGAGCTGTTTTTT. Its protein product is CASPPRGGFHGELFF. Looking up the rest from reference TRBV7-9 and TRBJ2-2 gives the full variable domain: DTGVSQNPRHKITKRGQNVTFRCDPISEHNRLYWYRQTLGQGPEFLTYFQNEAQLEKSRLLSDRFSAERPKGSFSTLEIQRTEQGDSAMYLCASPPRGGFHGELFFGEGSRLTVL.

J is TRBJ2-7 and V is TRBV28, with 8 bases identical to TRBD2. V was pared by 1 base and J by 3 bases, with 5 bases of the junction left unmatched. The length of the CDR3 is 15 residues. Germline V gene data show CDR1 as MDHEN and CDR2 as SYDVKM. In nucleotides, the CDR3 is TGTGCCAGCAGTTTATTGGGGACTAGTAGCTACGAGCAGTACTTC. Encoded protein: CASSLLGTSSYEQYF.

The chain links TRBV29-1 to TRBJ2-1, with 10 nucleotides matching TRBD2. The CDR3 length is 15 residues. The ends lost 7 bases at V and 8 bases at J; junction bases unmatched: 14. Germline-derived CDR1 and CDR2 are SQVTM and ANQGSEA. CDR3 nucleotides: TGCAGCGCCCCGGGGTACGCTAGCGGGAGTGATGAGCAGTTCTTC. Its translation is CSAPGYASGSDEQFF.

The chain links TRBV6-2 or TRBV6-3 to TRBJ2-7; TRBD1 or TRBD2 may be the D gene (5 bases each). The CDR3 length is 15 residues. From germline, CDR1 is MNHEY and CDR2 SVGEGT. The V and J ends lost 6 bases and 5 bases respectively, with 20 bases between them. CDR3 in amino acids: CASSPTAGALHEQYV. DNA for the CDR3: TGTGCCAGCAGCCCCACCGCCGGGGCGCTACACGAGCAGTACGTC.

V is TRBV4-2 and J is TRBJ2-6; D gene uncertain. The V gene's germline CDR1 is LGHNA and CDR2 YNFKEQ. This CDR3 has 18 residues. V was shortened by 0 bases and J by 0 bases, with 12 bases between the two germline ends. CDR3 nucleotide sequence: TGTGCCAGCAGCCAAGAGGCAGGCGGCATCTCTGGGGCCAACGTCCTGACTTTC. Amino acids: CASSQEAGGISGANVLTF.

The CDR3 DNA sequence: TGTGCCAGCAGCCAGCGGGGAGCTGGGGCCAACGTCCTGACTTTC. Amino acids: CASSQRGAGANVLTF. The chain is built from TRBV14 and TRBJ2-6; perhaps TRBD2 as D (6 bases). Germline lookup yields CDR1 SGHDN and CDR2 FVKESK. With 3 bases removed from V and 2 bases from J, the gap between germline ends came to 8 bases. The CDR3 runs 15 residues.

The rearrangement links TRBV15 to TRBJ2-1; no clear D gene. The CDR3 contains 13 residues. Germline V lookup: CDR1 LNHNV, CDR2 YYDKDF (reference sequence). The V and J ends lost 5 bases and 1 base respectively, with 6 bases between them. As DNA, the CDR3 is TGTGCCACCAGCTTTGAATCCTACAATGAGCAGTTCTTC. This sequence encodes CATSFESYNEQFF.